This TCR beta chain was observed in a study of T cells in Graves' hyperthyroidism and ophthalmopathy. Study-wide points: Most clonotypes expanded in thyroid above 0.001 were likewise present in blood.

There are a few counts of this clonotype. The antigen is not known. A much larger clone differs from this one at a single base, so this may be a read error. Germline loops: CDR1 MDHEN, CDR2 SYDVKM. The CDR3 contains 16 residues. The V gene lost 5 bases and the J gene lost 9 bases, with 23 bases spanning the gap. Exclusion of a patient resulted from uncontrolled infection, other autoimmune disease, pregnancy or lactation. RNA transcripts provided the source from which TCR beta CDR3 regions were amplified. First-round RT-PCR targeting the TCR CDR3 was performed with the HTBI primer set. A single record per CDR3 protein comes from TCRdb applying MiXCR to the multiplex PCR reads. The table has around 370,000 distinct CDR3 sequences, around 18% seen once.

The J gene is TRBJ2-1, the V gene TRBV28; unclear D gene. The clonotype originates from a young man with Graves' ophthalmopathy. The sequenced material came from blood. The CDR3: CASSRPEADPTLEQFF. The CDR3 DNA reads TGTGCCAGCAGTCGCCCCGAGGCAGACCCGACTCTTGAGCAGTTCTTC.